A single sample is the source of the 32 T cell receptor beta chains below, sequenced in a study of shared clonotypes between healthy human individuals. Profiled with immunoSEQ multiplex PCR; TCRdb holds only in-frame clones, not every one. Seen here are 2 million or so clones, 90% to 95% observed once, and the top ten hold around 0.13%. Specimen: naive CD4+ T cells sorted from blood. The sample's subset: CD45RA+ positively selected. The source of these receptors is a man aged 18 to 29 in good health.

The V call is TRBV9, the J call TRBJ2-5; perhaps D is TRBD1 or TRBD2 (5 bases each). With 3 bases removed from V and 5 bases from J, the gap between germline ends came to 17 bases. This CDR3 has 15 residues. CDR1 is SGDLS, CDR2 YYNGEE, per germline. CDR3 sequence (DNA): TGTGCCAGCAGCGCAACCTCCGGGGCCCCGGAGACCCAGTACTTC. It specifies CASSATSGAPETQYF.

V is TRBV29-1 and J is TRBJ1-3; tentative D call: TRBD1 (6 bases). The CDR3 runs 12 residues. CDR1 is SQVTM and CDR2 is ANQGSEA in the germline V gene. V lost 8 bases, J lost 0 bases, and 8 bases lay in between. The CDR3 coding sequence is TGCAGCACAGGGATCTCTGGAAACACCATATATTTT. It is translated as CSTGISGNTIYF.

This clone was seen a single time. CDR3 nucleotides: TGTGCCAGCAGACAAACTAGCGGGAGCCACGAGCAGTACTTC. Its protein product is CASRQTSGSHEQYF. The V gene is TRBV11-2, the J gene TRBJ2-7, with 11 bases aligning to TRBD2. The CDR3 sequence is 14 residues long. Germline V gene data show CDR1 as SGHAT and CDR2 as FQNNGV. V shed 6 bases, J shed 5 bases, and the junction held 6 bases outside the gene matches.

The chain couples TRBV4-2 to TRBJ1-1; D is ambiguous. Per germline, CDR1 LGHNA and CDR2 YNFKEQ. This CDR3 has 17 amino acids. Between the trimmed V and J ends, which lost 1 base and 0 bases, there was a span of 15 bases. CDR3 coding DNA: TGTGCCAGCAGCCAAGCAACAGTCGGGTTCATGAACACTGAAGCTTTCTTT. Encoded protein: CASSQATVGFMNTEAFF.

This chain links TRBV6-1 with TRBJ2-7; D unresolved. Trimming took 5 bases from V and 3 from J, leaving 17 bases between them. This CDR3 is 15 amino acids long. Germline CDR1 and CDR2: MNHNS and SASEGT. The CDR3 DNA reads as TGTGCCAGCAGTCCCTATAGGTTGGATAGCTACGAGCAGTACTTC. As protein: CASSPYRLDSYEQYF.

The chain combines TRBV5-1 with TRBJ2-7, with a possible D match to TRBD1 (5 bases). The CDR3 is made up of 14 amino acids. The V gene's germline CDR1 is SGHRS and CDR2 YFSETQ. The ends were cut back, 6 bases at V and 3 bases at J, with 16 bases in the middle. CDR3 sequence: CASTQMSDSYEQYF. DNA of the CDR3: TGCGCCAGCACCCAGATGAGCGACAGCTACGAGCAGTACTTC.

This rearrangement joins TRBV27 to TRBJ2-7; no clear D gene. Germline CDR1 and CDR2: MNHEY and SMNVEV (reference sequence). CDR3 length: 15 residues. Trimming stripped 5 bases from V and 0 bases from J, with 14 bases between. DNA for the CDR3: TGTGCCAGCAGTCCGTGGTCCGACGGCTCCTACGAGCAGTACTTC. It is translated as CASSPWSDGSYEQYF.

The rearrangement links TRBV5-4 to TRBJ2-1; the match to TRBD1 covers 9 bases. Per germline, CDR1 SGHNT and CDR2 YYREEE (reference sequence). Trimming at V came to 4 bases and at J to 12 bases, leaving 11 bases not matched to a gene. The CDR3 has 14 residues. The CDR3 DNA reads TGTGCCAGCAGCGAGAGGACAGGGGTGGATGTGCAGTTCTTC. This gives the protein CASSERTGVDVQFF.

The chain carries TRBV5-1 and TRBJ2-5; 11 nucleotides align to TRBD2. This CDR3 region has 15 residues. V was pared by 4 bases and J by 8 bases, with 10 bases of the junction left unmatched. CDR1 SGHRS and CDR2 YFSETQ come from the germline V gene. The CDR3 loop reads CASSLSGGAPETQYF. The CDR3 nucleotides are TGCGCCAGCAGCCTTAGCGGGGGGGCCCCCGAAACCCAGTACTTC.

Only one count was recorded for this clone. This rearrangement joins TRBV27 to TRBJ2-7, with 12 bases lining up with TRBD2. The CDR3 covers 15 residues. CDR1 is MNHEY, CDR2 SMNVEV, per germline (reference sequence). J was trimmed by 7 bases and V by 5 bases; bases with no gene match: 9. DNA for the CDR3: TGTGCCAGCAGTCCAGGACTAGCGGGATCTCGGGAGCAGTACTTC. Protein: CASSPGLAGSREQYF.

This clone came up many times. This chain connects TRBV6-6 to TRBJ1-3; the D is unclear. Germline CDR1 and CDR2: MNHNY and SVGAGI (reference sequence). Trimming pared 8 bases from V and 2 bases from J, leaving 13 bases between. The CDR3 is made up of 14 amino acids. CDR3 sequence (DNA): TGTGCCAGCCATGGAGGAGTACCTGGAAACACCATATATTTT. Translation: CASHGGVPGNTIYF.

Remarks on this clone: Other DNA sequences within the sample encode an identical CDR3. The CDR3 here is CASSLAGLAIDEQFF. CDR3 bases: TGTGCCAGCAGCTTGGCGGGACTAGCGATCGATGAGCAGTTCTTC. The V call is TRBV7-6, the J call TRBJ2-1; 10 nucleotides line up with TRBD2. V lost 3 bases to trimming and J lost 8 bases; unmatched junction nucleotides: 7. The CDR3 has 15 residues. Germline V lookup: CDR1 SGHVS, CDR2 FNYEAQ.

The rearrangement links TRBV29-1 to TRBJ1-3, with D tentatively TRBD1 (6 bases). The V and J ends lost 1 base and 4 bases respectively, with 14 bases between them. Per germline, CDR1 SQVTM and CDR2 ANQGSEA. The CDR3 totals 15 residues. Here the CDR3 DNA reads TGCAGCGTTGAAGTCGGAACAGGGTCCGGAAACACCATATATTTT. This gives the protein CSVEVGTGSGNTIYF.

For this clone: Other nucleotide sequences in the sample specify the same CDR3. This sequence joins TRBV2 and TRBJ1-5; D not certain. The CDR3 has 14 amino acids. CDR1 is SNHLY, CDR2 FYNNEI, per germline. Deletions cut 3 bases from V and 1 base from J, with 7 bases between. The CDR3 is CASSDRQSNQPQHF. DNA for the CDR3: TGTGCCAGCAGTGATCGACAAAGCAATCAGCCCCAGCATTTT.

The chain links TRBV5-4 to TRBJ2-2; 9 nucleotides agree with TRBD1. CDR3 length: 15 amino acids. The V gene's germline CDR1 is SGHNT and CDR2 YYREEE (reference sequence). Losses at the gene ends were 4 bases for V and 7 bases for J; bases not matched to a gene: 8. CDR3 DNA: TGTGCCAGCAGCAACAAATGGACAGGGGACGGGGAGCTGTTTTTT. Amino acid sequence: CASSNKWTGDGELFF.

This clone appeared once. The chain carries TRBV6-7 and TRBJ2-5, with a tentative D call TRBD1 (7 bases). TRBV6-7 is marked as an open reading frame, function uncertain. This CDR3 region has 16 residues. With 0 bases removed from V and 5 bases from J, the gap between germline ends came to 16 bases. The CDR3 DNA reads as TGTGCCAGCAGTTACTCGGACAGGCAGCGGGCTGAGACCCAGTACTTC. It encodes CASSYSDRQRAETQYF.

The chain combines TRBV27 with TRBJ2-3; D is possibly TRBD2 (7 bases). The germline V and J ends were trimmed by 6 bases and 1 base, with 17 bases remaining between them. This CDR3 comprises 16 residues. Germline V gene lookup returns CDR1 MNHEY and CDR2 SMNVEV (reference sequence). The CDR3 DNA is TGTGCCAGCAGCCCGGGGGGCTTTCCGCGCACAGATACGCAGTATTTT. Its protein product is CASSPGGFPRTDTQYF.

The chain recombines TRBV7-2 with TRBJ2-7; D unclear. The CDR3 is 15 amino acids. V dropped 0 bases and J dropped 5 bases, with 14 bases sitting between them. Per germline, CDR1 SGHTA and CDR2 FQGNSA. The CDR3 sequence: CASSLALKSVHEQYF. CDR3 bases: TGTGCCAGCAGCTTAGCGCTGAAATCTGTCCACGAGCAGTACTTC.

Concerning this clone itself: Within the sample, other DNA sequences also encode this same CDR3. The rearrangement joins TRBV6-5 to TRBJ1-5; TRBD1 aligns across 8 bases. With V trimmed by 2 bases and J by 4 bases, 4 bases remained unmatched. The CDR3 is 15 residues long. Germline V gives CDR1 MNHEY, CDR2 SVGAGI. The CDR3 here is CASSYGGTGNQPQHF. Written as DNA, the CDR3 is TGTGCCAGCAGTTACGGGGGGACAGGTAATCAGCCCCAGCATTTT.

This CDR3 is CASLRDWQETQYF. In DNA form, the CDR3 reads TGTGCCAGCCTTAGAGATTGGCAAGAGACCCAGTACTTC. This rearrangement joins TRBV5-6 to TRBJ2-5; D ambiguous. The CDR3 has 13 residues. Per the germline V gene, CDR1 is SGHDT and CDR2 is YYEEEE. V shed 7 bases and J shed 2 bases, with 12 bases lying between them.

This clone was seen a handful of times. V usage is TRBV19 and J usage is TRBJ2-2; D is undetermined. V was clipped by 7 bases and J by 7 bases, with 13 bases between them. Germline V gene sequence: CDR1 LNHDA, CDR2 SQIVND (reference sequence). CDR3 length: 13 residues. Here the CDR3 reads CASNRFSGGELFF. CDR3 in DNA: TGTGCCAGTAACCGCTTTTCAGGCGGGGAGCTGTTTTTT.

The gene calls are TRBV28 and TRBJ2-2; a weak D match, TRBD2 (7 bases). Trimming stripped 8 bases from V and 9 bases from J, with 25 bases between. This CDR3 is 16 amino acids long. Germline CDR1 is MDHEN and CDR2 is SYDVKM. The CDR3 loop is CASSQGGAQRHRELFF. In nucleotides, the CDR3 is TGTGCCAGCTCCCAAGGGGGGGCACAACGTCACCGGGAGCTGTTTTTT.

This clone came up once. This chain joins TRBV29-1 and TRBJ1-3; D ambiguous. CDR3 length: 14 amino acids. Germline CDR1 reads SQVTM; CDR2 reads ANQGSEA. The CDR3 nucleotides read TGCGGTCCCATAGCCTACTCCTCTGGAAACACCATATATTTT. This sequence encodes CGPIAYSSGNTIYF.

The chain combines TRBV7-9 with TRBJ2-7, with TRBD2 identical over 9 bases. J was trimmed by 4 bases and V by 5 bases; bases with no gene match: 3. Germline V gene lookup returns CDR1 SEHNR and CDR2 FQNEAQ (reference sequence). This CDR3 has 13 residues. The CDR3 region has the DNA TGTGCCAGCAGCCAGCGGGAGGCTTACGAGCAGTACTTC. Translated, it gives CASSQREAYEQYF.

The J gene is TRBJ1-5, the V gene TRBV6-4; D is unresolved. Germline V gene lookup returns CDR1 MRHNA and CDR2 SNTAGT. This CDR3 has 13 residues. Trimming took off 3 bases at V and 7 bases at J, with 10 bases between the two ends. The CDR3 spells CASSEVPGQPQHF. The CDR3 region has the DNA TGTGCCAGCAGTGAAGTGCCTGGGCAGCCCCAGCATTTT.

This clone was seen a single time. This sample also contains other DNA sequences that code for the same CDR3. The chain uses TRBV18 and TRBJ1-4; no firm D call. The CDR3 contains 14 residues. Germline V gene sequence: CDR1 KGHSH, CDR2 LQKENI. Trimming stripped 3 bases from V and 2 bases from J, with 7 bases between. CDR3 in amino acids: CASSPGATNEKLFF. In DNA, the CDR3 is TGTGCCAGCTCACCCGGAGCTACTAATGAAAAACTGTTTTTT.

The V gene is TRBV5-1, the J gene TRBJ2-7; 8 nucleotides agree with TRBD1. The length of the CDR3 is 16 residues. Germline loops: CDR1 SGHRS, CDR2 YFSETQ. J lost 6 bases, V lost 4 bases, and 15 bases had no gene match. DNA for the CDR3: TGCGCCAGCAGCCCAACCAAGGACAGGGCATTACTCGAGCAGTACTTC. Protein: CASSPTKDRALLEQYF.

The gene calls are TRBV6-1 and TRBJ1-1; a weak D match, TRBD1 (5 bases). The CDR3 totals 15 residues. The V end was cut by 8 bases, the J end by 1 base, with 17 bases between. Germline V gene data show CDR1 as MNHNS and CDR2 as SASEGT. The CDR3 nucleotides are TGTGCCAGCCGAAACAAGGGGACGAAGAACACTGAAGCTTTCTTT. The encoded protein is CASRNKGTKNTEAFF.

V and J are TRBV2 and TRBJ1-6; 8 nucleotides agree with TRBD1. Germline values: CDR1 SNHLY, CDR2 FYNNEI. V trimming: 5 bases; J trimming: 6 bases; junction bases outside the gene matches: 6. The CDR3 consists of 15 residues. CDR3: CASSNQGAPNSPLHF. The CDR3 nucleotides read TGTGCCAGCAGTAATCAGGGGGCGCCTAATTCACCCCTCCACTTT.

The chain combines TRBV7-9 with TRBJ2-2; D unresolved. CDR1 is SEHNR, CDR2 FQNEAQ, per germline (reference sequence). The length of the CDR3 is 14 residues. Trimming removed 5 bases from V and 1 base from J, with 8 bases in between. The CDR3 here is CASSPRLNTGELFF. The CDR3 region has the DNA TGTGCCAGCAGCCCTAGATTGAACACCGGGGAGCTGTTTTTT. The full variable domain, completed using reference TRBV7-9 and TRBJ2-2, is DTGVSQNPRHKITKRGQNVTFRCDPISEHNRLYWYRQTLGQGPEFLTYFQNEAQLEKSRLLSDRFSAERPKGSFSTLEIQRTEQGDSAMYLCASSPRLNTGELFFGEGSRLTVL.

The V call is TRBV25-1, the J call TRBJ1-3; D perhaps matches TRBD1 (5 bases). The CDR3 has 15 residues. CDR1 MGHDK and CDR2 SYGVNS come from the germline V gene. Trimming stripped 4 bases from V and 1 base from J, with 11 bases between. The CDR3 bases are TGTGCCAGCAGTGTTGACAGCAGATCTGGAAACACCATATATTTT. It translates to CASSVDSRSGNTIYF.

The chain uses TRBV19 and TRBJ2-3; D uncertain. The ends were cut back, 6 bases at V and 4 bases at J, with 11 bases in the middle. Germline V gene sequence: CDR1 LNHDA, CDR2 SQIVND (reference sequence). The CDR3 covers 13 residues. The CDR3 sequence: CASSLPPSDTQYF. CDR3 coding DNA: TGTGCCAGTAGCTTACCTCCCTCAGATACGCAGTATTTT. Filled out from reference TRBV19 and TRBJ2-3, the complete variable domain reads DGGITQSPKYLFRKEGQNVTLSCEQNLNHDAMYWYRQDPGQGLRLIYYSQIVNDFQKGDIAEGYSVSREKKESFPLTVTSAQKNPTAFYLCASSLPPSDTQYFGPGTRLTVL.